This TCR beta chain was recovered during a study of early T cells in non-severe SARS-CoV-2 infection. TCRdb reanalysed the 5' RACE reads using MiXCR and keeps one entry per CDR3 protein. The sample lists roughly 60,000 distinct CDR3 sequences; around 6.6% were seen once. This clonotype came up many times. The CDR3 loop spans 15 amino acids. CDR1 and CDR2 from the germline V gene are SGHTA and FQGNSA. V was trimmed by 4 bases and J by 6 bases, leaving 15 bases between them. This sequence was found in an adult who was a healthcare worker with PCR-confirmed SARS-CoV-2 infection or an uninfected control (not recorded which). Sequencing was performed on whole blood, taken at baseline. V gene TRBV7-2 combines with J gene TRBJ2-2; D is undetermined. The CDR3 loop is CASSSQLGLSGELFF. The CDR3 DNA reads as TGTGCCAGCAGCTCCCAGCTAGGGCTGTCCGGGGAGCTGTTTTTT.